This T cell receptor (beta chain) came from a study of post-analysis software for immune sequencing data. Study-level information: Several disease courses (relapsing-remitting, secondary progressive and progressive-relapsing) of multiple sclerosis were included.

Germline assignment: CDR1 MNHEY and CDR2 SMNVEV (reference sequence). Trimming took 4 bases from V and 7 from J; bases not matched to a gene: 5. The CDR3 extends over 13 amino acids. The TCR beta cDNA libraries contained unique molecular identifiers. Roughly 500,000 cDNA molecules were obtained from around 1 to 9.1 million T cells. Each CDR3 protein is one row after TCRdb ran MiXCR on the PCR reads. The data hold roughly 600,000 distinct CDR3 sequences, with roughly 46% observed a single time. Findings and caveats of the study: Controls showed significantly higher normalized Chao1 diversity than did multiple sclerosis patients. Four or five TRBV segments occurring more often in patients than controls included TRBV5-6, TRBV5-1 and TRBV20-1.

This clonotype is a singleton in its sample. Its antigen is not known. The receptor comes from a girl aged 10-17 years with multiple sclerosis. The chain recombines TRBV27 with TRBJ1-2; 8 bases match TRBD1. The sequenced material came from blood. In DNA form, the CDR3 reads TGTGCCAGCAGTTGGCGGACAGGGACTGGCTACACCTTC. It is translated as CASSWRTGTGYTF.